The 27 T cell receptor beta chains reported below all come from one sample, sequenced in a study of regulatory T cells in long-lasting Graves disease. Time point denoted: persistent/refractory GD, antithyroid drugs over 5 years with positive TRAb. The TCR library was made from RNA that had been extracted from PBMCs in TRIzol. Arm-PCR of CDR3 regions and iRepertoire HTBI primers were used to build TCR beta libraries. TCRdb ran MiXCR on the multiplex PCR reads and lists one entry per CDR3 protein. The sample holds 350,000 to 500,000 distinct CDR3 sequences, around 20% seen once. This sample comprised peripheral blood mononuclear cells (PBMCs), obtained when the disease was refractory, from a patient treated with antithyroid drugs. Source of these receptors: a female donor with Graves disease.

In regard to this clonotype: This may be a read error, as it is one base from a much larger clone. The conserved final phenylalanine or tryptophan is absent from the CDR3, which likely points to a read error. No DNA is shown, since the ends of the CDR3 on it are uncertain; the CDR3 is the one TCRdb lists. The genes are TRBV28 and TRBJ1-2. The CDR3 is 8 amino acids long, termini counted. Germline V gene data show CDR1 as MDHEN and CDR2 as SYDVKM. The CDR3 region is CASGTSTS.

The chain is built from TRBV7-3 and TRBJ1-1; no firm D call. Germline CDR1 is SGHTA and CDR2 is FQGTGA. Trimming took off 2 bases at V and 5 bases at J, with 9 bases between the two ends. This CDR3 spans 13 amino acids. In nucleotides, the CDR3 is TGTGCCAGCAGCTTATCCGCTGAGACTGAAGCTTTCTTT. It is translated as CASSLSAETEAFF.

There are many counts of this clonotype. The chain carries TRBV12-3 or TRBV12-4 and TRBJ2-5, with unresolved D. CDR3 length: 15 residues. Trimming cost V 5 bases and J 4 bases, with 17 bases left between them. The CDR3 sequence: CASSLELLAVETQYF. The CDR3 nucleotides read TGTGCCAGCAGTCTAGAGCTGTTGGCGGTAGAGACCCAGTACTTC.

This clonotype occurred a few times. The chain carries TRBV20-1 and TRBJ2-5, with 9 bases fitting TRBD2. CDR3 size: 13 residues. The germline V gene has CDR1 DFQATT and CDR2 SNEGSKA (reference sequence). J gave up 5 bases and V 7 bases, and 8 bases lay outside the gene matches. The CDR3 nucleotides are TGCAGTGTCCGAGCGGGAGGCGTTGAGACCCAGTACTTC. This gives the protein CSVRAGGVETQYF.

This chain links TRBV10-3 with TRBJ2-5, with D uncertain. V lost 6 bases and J lost 5, with 13 bases in between. The CDR3 is made up of 13 amino acids. The germline V gene has CDR1 ENHRY and CDR2 SYGVKD. The CDR3 DNA sequence: TGTGCCATCAGAGACGGGCCGGAGGAGACCCAGTACTTC. Its translation: CAIRDGPEETQYF.

Ten or more counts support this clonotype. This chain joins TRBV11-1 and TRBJ2-2; D call uncertain. This CDR3 is 15 amino acids long. Germline V gene data show CDR1 as SGHAT and CDR2 as FQDESV (reference sequence). Trimming removed 5 bases at V and 1 base at J, with 11 bases between. The CDR3: CASSPEPENTGELFF. The CDR3 bases are TGTGCCAGCAGCCCCGAGCCGGAGAACACCGGGGAGCTGTTTTTT.

The V gene is TRBV6-5, the J gene TRBJ2-5; 8 bases fit TRBD2. Germline loops: CDR1 MNHEY, CDR2 SVGAGI. The V and J ends lost 0 bases and 4 bases, in that order; junction bases with no gene match: 4. This CDR3 has 15 amino acids. CDR3 DNA: TGTGCCAGCAGTTACTCGATTCGGGGGGGAGAGACCCAGTACTTC. This sequence encodes CASSYSIRGGETQYF.

This clonotype was seen only a few times. The chain recombines TRBV30 with TRBJ1-2; D uncertain. With 4 bases removed from V and 1 base from J, the gap between germline ends came to 10 bases. CDR3 length: 13 amino acids. The V gene's germline CDR1 is GTSNPN and CDR2 SVGIG (reference sequence). CDR3 in DNA: TGTGCCTGGATGCCCGGGAGTAACTATGGCTACACCTTC. It translates to CAWMPGSNYGYTF.

This clonotype was observed a single time. A much larger clone lies a single base off, so this may be a read error. The J gene is TRBJ1-2, the V gene TRBV7-9, with D possibly being TRBD1 (5 bases). CDR3 length: 15 residues. In germline, CDR1 is SEHNR, CDR2 FQNEAQ (reference sequence). With 3 bases removed from V and 6 bases from J, the gap between germline ends came to 17 bases. The DNA of the CDR3 is TGTGCCAGCAGCTTGGGGGATTATTACAGCCATGGCTACACCTTC. Amino acids: CASSLGDYYSHGYTF.

This clonotype was picked up many times. The chain links TRBV20-1 to TRBJ2-2; D gene ambiguous. Trimming shortened V by 5 bases and J by 2 bases, and 9 bases separated the two germline ends. Germline V gene sequence: CDR1 DFQATT, CDR2 SNEGSKA (reference sequence). The CDR3 consists of 13 residues. CDR3 in DNA: TGCAGTGCTGAACAAGGAAACACCGGGGAGCTGTTTTTT. This gives the protein CSAEQGNTGELFF.

The V call is TRBV10-3, the J call TRBJ1-2, with D possibly TRBD1 on 5 matching bases. The CDR3 has 12 amino acids. Trimming stripped 3 bases from V and 8 bases from J, with 10 bases between. Germline CDR1 is ENHRY and CDR2 is SYGVKD. CDR3 bases: TGTGCCATCAGTGATGGGGGGGAGGGCTACACCTTC. The encoded protein is CAISDGGEGYTF.

The table lists this clonotype with a few counts. This chain uses TRBV7-2 with TRBJ2-2; 9 bases fit TRBD2. Germline V gene data show CDR1 as SGHTA and CDR2 as FQGNSA. This CDR3 is 17 amino acids long. The V gene end was trimmed by 1 base and the J gene end by 7 bases; junction bases not matched to a gene: 10. In DNA, the CDR3 is TGTGCCAGCAGCTTAGACGGCGGGAGGGCAAGTATCGGGGAGCTGTTTTTT. Its translation is CASSLDGGRASIGELFF.

This clonotype was counted ten times or more. The chain has TRBV19 and TRBJ1-2; D unresolved. Between the trimmed V and J ends, which lost 5 bases and 2 bases, there was a span of 18 bases. The CDR3 loop spans 16 amino acids. Germline CDR1 LNHDA, CDR2 SQIVND (reference sequence). CDR3 amino acids: CASSAREAFWNYGYTF. CDR3 sequence (DNA): TGTGCCAGTAGTGCCCGGGAGGCCTTTTGGAACTATGGCTACACCTTC.

To note about this clonotype: A far more abundant clone sits one base away, making this likely a read error. V and J are TRBV6-4 and TRBJ2-5; the D call may be TRBD1 or TRBD2 (5 bases each). V was pared by 4 bases and J by 10 bases, with 19 bases between. The CDR3 covers 14 residues. Germline assignment: CDR1 MRHNA and CDR2 SNTAGT. CDR3 in DNA: TGTGCCAGCAGTGCCCGGGACGGCCTGGTAGGCCAGTACTTC. Translating it yields CASSARDGLVGQYF.

The V and J genes are TRBV19 and TRBJ2-2; the match to TRBD1 covers 7 bases. The germline V gene encodes CDR1 LNHDA and CDR2 SQIVND (reference sequence). The CDR3 runs to 14 residues. V lost 4 bases to trimming and J lost 3 bases; unmatched junction nucleotides: 2. CDR3: CASSTGTDTGELFF. Written as DNA, the CDR3 is TGTGCCAGTAGTACCGGGACAGACACCGGGGAGCTGTTTTTT.

This clonotype showed up just a few times. The chain couples TRBV7-2 to TRBJ1-5; perhaps TRBD1 as D (5 bases). Germline CDR1 is SGHTA and CDR2 is FQGNSA. The ends were cut back, 3 bases at V and 2 bases at J, with 14 bases in the middle. The CDR3 consists of 16 residues. DNA for the CDR3: TGTGCCAGCAGCTTTCCGGGACCCAGAGGCAATCAGCCCCAGCATTTT. Protein product: CASSFPGPRGNQPQHF.

In regard to this clonotype: This may come from a read error, since a much larger clone is one base off. The V gene is TRBV6-1, the J gene TRBJ2-1; 8 bases map to TRBD1. Germline assignment: CDR1 MNHNS and CDR2 SASEGT. The CDR3 sequence is 15 residues long. This CDR3 reads CASRHDRGLAHEQSF. CDR3 DNA sequence: TGTGCCAGCAGGCACGACAGGGGACTTGCCCATGAGCAGTCCTTC.

This clonotype was observed at least ten times. The gene calls are TRBV20-1 and TRBJ1-1; 8 bases fit TRBD1. In germline, CDR1 is DFQATT, CDR2 SNEGSKA (reference sequence). The CDR3 totals 13 residues. V gave up 3 bases and J gave up 7 bases; unmatched junction bases: 7. CDR3: CSASDRGTIEAFF. In DNA, the CDR3 is TGCAGTGCTAGCGACAGGGGCACGATTGAAGCTTTCTTT.

The rearrangement uses TRBV10-3 and TRBJ2-2, with D unresolved. This CDR3 spans 13 amino acids. Between the trimmed V and J ends, which lost 7 bases and 5 bases, there was a span of 11 bases. Germline CDR1 ENHRY, CDR2 SYGVKD. The CDR3 loop reads CAITSFSTGELFF. CDR3 sequence (DNA): TGTGCCATCACTAGTTTTTCAACCGGGGAGCTGTTTTTT.

To note about this clonotype: A single base is all that separates this from a far larger clone, so a read error is likely. The V gene is TRBV6-2 or TRBV6-3, the J gene TRBJ2-7; 7 nucleotides agree with TRBD1. Germline loops: CDR1 MNHEY, CDR2 SVGEGT. The CDR3 covers 13 residues. Trimming cost V 6 bases and J 4 bases; bases outside gene matches: 6. The CDR3 here is CASRYNRGYEQYF. The CDR3, as DNA: TGTGCCAGCAGGTACAACAGGGGTTACGAGCAGTACTTC.

This clonotype was found many times. The genes are TRBV29-1 and TRBJ2-7; D remains ambiguous. V was cut by 0 bases and J by 6 bases, with 15 bases left in between. The CDR3 length is 14 residues. The germline gives CDR1 SQVTM, CDR2 ANQGSEA. In nucleotides, the CDR3 is TGCAGCGTTGAAGATCCTCGGGTGAGGTCCGAGCAGTACTTC. Its protein is CSVEDPRVRSEQYF.

This clonotype has a count of ten or more. The CDR3 DNA reads as TGTGCCAGCAGTGAATTTTGGGCGGGACAGGGAAACACCGGGGAGCTGTTTTTT. It specifies CASSEFWAGQGNTGELFF. The chain combines TRBV2 with TRBJ2-2; 9 bases align to TRBD1. The ends lost 2 bases at V and 2 bases at J; junction bases unmatched: 9. The V gene's germline CDR1 is SNHLY and CDR2 FYNNEI. The CDR3 loop spans 18 amino acids.

This clonotype was observed many times. The genes are TRBV28 and TRBJ1-5; 7 nucleotides align to TRBD1. V lost 7 bases, J lost 7 bases, and 10 bases stayed unmatched. CDR3 length equals 14 residues. From germline, CDR1 is MDHEN and CDR2 SYDVKM. This CDR3 is CASTMDRIGQPQHF. The CDR3 DNA follows: TGTGCCAGCACCATGGACAGGATTGGGCAGCCCCAGCATTTT.

The sample holds many counts of this clonotype. The CDR3, as DNA: TGTGCCAGCAGTTTCACAGGGGGGAACACTGAAGCTTTCTTT. Protein product: CASSFTGGNTEAFF. V gene TRBV27 combines with J gene TRBJ1-1; 8 positions match TRBD1. Germline loops: CDR1 MNHEY, CDR2 SMNVEV (reference sequence). The CDR3 is made up of 14 amino acids. With V trimmed by 3 bases and J by 1 base, 1 base remained unmatched.

About this clonotype itself: It may be a read error: a sequence one base away is much more abundant. V and J are TRBV24-1 and TRBJ2-7; perhaps TRBD1 as D (5 bases). Looked up from germline, CDR1 is KGHDR and CDR2 is SFDVKD. The CDR3 spans 13 residues. This chain's CDR3 is CATSGRTTYERYF. DNA for the CDR3: TGTGCCACCAGTGGTCGGACAACCTACGAGCGGTACTTC.

The genes are TRBV12-3 or TRBV12-4 and TRBJ1-3; D remains unclear. V lost 3 bases, J lost 2 bases, and 8 bases lay in between. The CDR3 is made up of 14 amino acids. The DNA for the CDR3 is TGTGCCAGCAGTTTTGGGGATGCTGGAAACACCATATATTTT. This encodes CASSFGDAGNTIYF.

A remark on this clonotype: A much larger clone lies one base from this, so it may be a read error. CDR3 sequence (DNA): TGTGCTAGTGGTTTGGTATTCGTTACTGATGAGTATGGCTACACCTTC. Its protein product is CASGLVFVTDEYGYTF. V is TRBV12-5 and J is TRBJ1-2, with no clear D. The CDR3 loop spans 16 amino acids. Germline CDR1 LGHNT, CDR2 FRNRAP. Trimming removed 0 bases from V and 5 bases from J, with 16 bases in between. Based on the CDR3 plus reference TRBV12-5 and TRBJ1-2, the full variable domain is DARVTQTPRHKVTEMGQEVTMRCQPILGHNTVFWYRQTMMQGLELLAYFRNRAPLDDSGMPKDRFSAEMPDATLATLKIQPSEPRDSAVYFCASGLVFVTDEYGYTFGSGTRLTVV.